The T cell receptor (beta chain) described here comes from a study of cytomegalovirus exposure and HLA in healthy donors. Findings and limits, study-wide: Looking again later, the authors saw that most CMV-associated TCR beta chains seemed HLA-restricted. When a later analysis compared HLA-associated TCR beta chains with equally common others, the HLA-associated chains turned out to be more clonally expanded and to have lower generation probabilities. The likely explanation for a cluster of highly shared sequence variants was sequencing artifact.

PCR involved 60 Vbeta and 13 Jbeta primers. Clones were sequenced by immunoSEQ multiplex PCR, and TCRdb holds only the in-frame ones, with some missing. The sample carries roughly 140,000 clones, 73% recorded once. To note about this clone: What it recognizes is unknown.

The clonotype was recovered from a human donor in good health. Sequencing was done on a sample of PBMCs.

This CDR3 reads CASSLRTSGKRFITDTQYF. CDR3 coding DNA: TGTGCCAGCAGCCTCCGGACTAGCGGGAAGCGGTTTATTACAGATACGCAGTATTTT. The chain combines TRBV7-9 with TRBJ2-3; 12 bases map to TRBD2. This CDR3 spans 19 amino acids. The J segment lost 3 bases and the V segment lost 5 bases, leaving 15 bases of the junction unmatched. Germline CDR1 is SEHNR and CDR2 is FQNEAQ (reference sequence). Full variable domain (missing parts from reference TRBV7-9 and TRBJ2-3): DTGVSQNPRHKITKRGQNVTFRCDPISEHNRLYWYRQTLGQGPEFLTYFQNEAQLEKSRLLSDRFSAERPKGSFSTLEIQRTEQGDSAMYLCASSLRTSGKRFITDTQYFGPGTRLTVL.